This TCR beta chain emerged from a study of T cell repertoires in cytomegalovirus infection. Turning to the study itself: Signatures in public TCR beta sequences pointed to both CMV infection and matching HLA type. Study-wide findings and caveats: Using cumulative public TCR beta family frequency, the authors identified those who carried CMV together with the relevant HLA. HLA-C-restricted CMV clonotypes gave the most frequent clonotype in two of eight donors.

On this clonotype itself: Its antigen is unidentified.

The CDR3 spans 16 residues. With 3 bases clipped from V and 2 bases from J, the junction kept 7 bases outside the gene matches. Germline CDR1 reads LNHDA; CDR2 reads SQIVND (reference sequence). TCRdb itself ran the reads through MiXCR, one entry per CDR3 protein. The data contain 370,000 or so distinct CDR3 sequences, about a third of them singletons. The chain couples TRBV19 to TRBJ1-5; 7 nucleotides agree with TRBD1. The sample in question was cultured PBMCs, obtained from culture after CMV antigen stimulation. This TCR derives from a human donor in good health (CMV status not recorded). Some clones in this sample may be carry-over from other donors' samples. CDR3 sequence (DNA): TGTGCCAGTAGTATTTATGGGGACAGCCGCAATCAGCCCCAGCATTTT. Translation: CASSIYGDSRNQPQHF.